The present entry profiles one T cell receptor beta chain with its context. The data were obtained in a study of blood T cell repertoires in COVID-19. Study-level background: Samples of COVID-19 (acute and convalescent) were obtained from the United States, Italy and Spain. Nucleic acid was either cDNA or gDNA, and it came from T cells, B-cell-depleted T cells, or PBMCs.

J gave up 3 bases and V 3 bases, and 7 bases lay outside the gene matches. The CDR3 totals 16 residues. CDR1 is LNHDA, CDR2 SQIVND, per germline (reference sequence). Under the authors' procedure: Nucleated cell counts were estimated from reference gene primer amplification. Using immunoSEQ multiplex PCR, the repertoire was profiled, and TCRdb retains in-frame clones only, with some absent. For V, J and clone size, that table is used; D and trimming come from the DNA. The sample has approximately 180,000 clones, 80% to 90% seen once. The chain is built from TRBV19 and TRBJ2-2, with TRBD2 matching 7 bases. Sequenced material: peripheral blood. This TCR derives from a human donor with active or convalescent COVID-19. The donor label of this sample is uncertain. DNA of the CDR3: TGTGCCAGTAGTATGAAGAGCGGGGAATACACCGGGGAGCTGTTTTTT. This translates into CASSMKSGEYTGELFF.